This T cell receptor (beta chain) is from a study of blood T cell repertoires in COVID-19. This CDR3 has 17 residues. Trimming took 4 bases from V and 10 from J; bases not matched to a gene: 16. Per the germline V gene, CDR1 is SGHDT and CDR2 is YYEEEE. Libraries were prepared by immunoSEQ multiplex PCR; TCRdb keeps only in-frame clonotypes and omits some of them. The sample contains fewer than 300,000 clones, around 90% of which appear only once. Sequencing was carried out using PBMCs or T cells enriched from blood (not recorded which). The receptor was isolated from a woman between 40 and 55 years old with acute COVID-19. The chain recombines TRBV5-6 with TRBJ2-1; TRBD2 matches at 11 bases. In DNA, the CDR3 is TGTGCCAGCAGCCAACACCAACTAGCGGGAGTGCTTCGCGAGCAGTTCTTC. Amino acids: CASSQHQLAGVLREQFF.